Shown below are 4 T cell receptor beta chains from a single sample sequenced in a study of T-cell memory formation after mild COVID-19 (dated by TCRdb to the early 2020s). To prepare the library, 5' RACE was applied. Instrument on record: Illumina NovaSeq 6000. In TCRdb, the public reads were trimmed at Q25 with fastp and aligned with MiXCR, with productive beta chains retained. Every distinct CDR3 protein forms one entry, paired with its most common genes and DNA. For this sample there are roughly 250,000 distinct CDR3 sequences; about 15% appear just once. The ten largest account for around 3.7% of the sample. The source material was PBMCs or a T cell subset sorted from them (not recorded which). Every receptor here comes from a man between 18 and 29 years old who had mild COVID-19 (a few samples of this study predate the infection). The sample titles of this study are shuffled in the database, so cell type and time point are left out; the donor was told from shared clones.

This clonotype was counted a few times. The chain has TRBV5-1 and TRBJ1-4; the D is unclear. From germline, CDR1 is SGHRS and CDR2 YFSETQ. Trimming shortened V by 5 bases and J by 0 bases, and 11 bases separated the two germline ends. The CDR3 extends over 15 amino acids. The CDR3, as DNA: TGCGCCAGCAGTGCAACACGTGCAACTAATGAAAAACTGTTTTTT. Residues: CASSATRATNEKLFF. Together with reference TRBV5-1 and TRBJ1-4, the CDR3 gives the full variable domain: KAGVTQTPRYLIKTRGQQVTLSCSPISGHRSVSWYQQTPGQGLQFLFEYFSETQRNKGNFPGRFSGRQFSNSRSEMNVSTLELGDSALYLCASSATRATNEKLFFGSGTQLSVL.

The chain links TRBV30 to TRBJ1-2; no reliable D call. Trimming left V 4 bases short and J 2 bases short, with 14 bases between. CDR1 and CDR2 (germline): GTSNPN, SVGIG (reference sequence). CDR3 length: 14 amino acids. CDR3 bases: TGTGCCTGGATACCACCGGGCCCAAACTATGGCTACACCTTC. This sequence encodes CAWIPPGPNYGYTF.

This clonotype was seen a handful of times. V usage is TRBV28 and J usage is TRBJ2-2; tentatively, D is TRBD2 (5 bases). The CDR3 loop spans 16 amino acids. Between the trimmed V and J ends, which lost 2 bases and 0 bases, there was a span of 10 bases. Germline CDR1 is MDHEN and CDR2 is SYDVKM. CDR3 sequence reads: CASSLAGYSNTGELFF. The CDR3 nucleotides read TGTGCCAGCAGTTTAGCGGGCTATTCGAACACCGGGGAGCTGTTTTTT.

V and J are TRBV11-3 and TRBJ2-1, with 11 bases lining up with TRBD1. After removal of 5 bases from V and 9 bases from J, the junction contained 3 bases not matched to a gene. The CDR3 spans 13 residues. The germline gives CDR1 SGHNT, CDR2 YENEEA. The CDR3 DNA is TGTGCCAGCAGCACGGGACAGGGGGTTGAGCAGTTCTTC. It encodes CASSTGQGVEQFF.